Detailed here is one T cell receptor beta chain. This sample is drawn from a study of blood T cell repertoires in COVID-19. In the study overall: Sites in the United States, Italy and Spain provided acute and convalescent COVID-19 samples. PBMCs, B-cell-depleted T cells, or T cells provided the cDNA or gDNA that made up the material.

In the authors' methods: Reference gene primers were amplified, and this amplification served to estimate nucleated cell counts. TCRdb's copy holds only in-frame clones and misses some; the assay was immunoSEQ multiplex PCR. The V and J calls and clone size were taken over from that table, and D and trimming were inferred from the DNA. The sample holds tens of thousands of clones, roughly 88% seen once. V lost 5 bases, J lost 2 bases, and 4 bases stayed unmatched. This CDR3 is 14 amino acids long. CDR1 and CDR2 (germline): SGHRS, YFSETQ. The origin of this receptor is a young man with COVID-19, enrolled during active disease. The chain joins TRBV5-1 to TRBJ2-1, with 7 bases fitting TRBD2. The sequencing sample was made of peripheral blood. CDR3 nucleotides: TGCGCCAGCAGTTCCAGCGGGGCCTACAATGAGCAGTTCTTC. The encoded protein is CASSSSGAYNEQFF. Full variable domain (remainder filled in from reference TRBV5-1 and TRBJ2-1): KAGVTQTPRYLIKTRGQQVTLSCSPISGHRSVSWYQQTPGQGLQFLFEYFSETQRNKGNFPGRFSGRQFSNSRSEMNVSTLELGDSALYLCASSSSGAYNEQFFGPGTRLTVL.